The present TCR beta chain was sequenced within a study of blood T cell repertoires in COVID-19. The CDR3 has 17 amino acids. Germline CDR1 SGHTA, CDR2 FQGNSA. V was cut by 5 bases and J by 2 bases, with 22 bases left in between. Only in-frame clones appear in the TCRdb table, and some are missing; sequencing was by immunoSEQ multiplex PCR. The sample holds approximately 250,000 clones, about 89% seen once. This clonotype was obtained from a woman aged 60-75 years who had recovered from COVID-19. The chain combines TRBV7-2 with TRBJ2-7; D may be TRBD1 (6 bases). Sequences were obtained from peripheral blood. CDR3 sequence (DNA): TGTGCCAGCAGCGGAAGGGGTCTCGGACAGTCGGCCTACGAGCAGTACTTC. This sequence encodes CASSGRGLGQSAYEQYF.